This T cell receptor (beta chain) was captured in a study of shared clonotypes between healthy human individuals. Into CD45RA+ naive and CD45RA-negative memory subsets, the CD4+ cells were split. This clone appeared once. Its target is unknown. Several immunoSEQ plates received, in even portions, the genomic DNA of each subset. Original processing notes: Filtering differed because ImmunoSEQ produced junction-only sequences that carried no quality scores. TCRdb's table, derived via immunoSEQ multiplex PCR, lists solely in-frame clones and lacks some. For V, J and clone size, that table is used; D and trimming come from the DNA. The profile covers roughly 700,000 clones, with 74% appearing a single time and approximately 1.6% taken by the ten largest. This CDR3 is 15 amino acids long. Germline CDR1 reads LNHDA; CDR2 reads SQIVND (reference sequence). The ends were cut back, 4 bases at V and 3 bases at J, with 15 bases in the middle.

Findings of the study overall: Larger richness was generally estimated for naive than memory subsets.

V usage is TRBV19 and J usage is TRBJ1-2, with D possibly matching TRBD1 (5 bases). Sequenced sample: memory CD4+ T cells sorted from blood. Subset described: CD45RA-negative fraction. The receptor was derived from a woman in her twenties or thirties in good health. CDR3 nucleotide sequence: TGTGCCAGTAGTAGCCACCTTGCGACAGACTATGGCTACACCTTC. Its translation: CASSSHLATDYGYTF.